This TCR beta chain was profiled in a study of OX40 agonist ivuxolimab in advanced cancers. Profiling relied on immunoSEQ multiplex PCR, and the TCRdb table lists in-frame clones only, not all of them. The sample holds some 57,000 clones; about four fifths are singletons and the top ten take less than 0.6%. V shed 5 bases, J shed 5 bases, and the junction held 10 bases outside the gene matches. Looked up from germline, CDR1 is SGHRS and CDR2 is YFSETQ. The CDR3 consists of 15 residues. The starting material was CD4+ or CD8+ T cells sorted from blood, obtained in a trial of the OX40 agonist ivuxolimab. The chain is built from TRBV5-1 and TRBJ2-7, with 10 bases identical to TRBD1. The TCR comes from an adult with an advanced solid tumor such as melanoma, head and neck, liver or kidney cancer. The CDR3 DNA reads TGCGCCAGCAGACCGACGGGACAGGGGTACAACGAGCAGTACTTC. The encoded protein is CASRPTGQGYNEQYF.